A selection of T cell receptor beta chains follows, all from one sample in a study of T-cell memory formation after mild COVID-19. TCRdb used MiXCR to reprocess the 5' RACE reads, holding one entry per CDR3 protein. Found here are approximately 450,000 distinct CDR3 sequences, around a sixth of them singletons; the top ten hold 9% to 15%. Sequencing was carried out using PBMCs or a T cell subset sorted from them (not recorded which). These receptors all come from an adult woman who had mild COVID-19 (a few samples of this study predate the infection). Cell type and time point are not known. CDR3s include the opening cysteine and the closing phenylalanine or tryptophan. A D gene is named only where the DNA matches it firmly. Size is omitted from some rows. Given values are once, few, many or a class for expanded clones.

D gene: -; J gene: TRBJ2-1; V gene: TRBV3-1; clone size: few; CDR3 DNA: TGTGCCAGCAGCCAAGAACGGCTGACTCGCGATGAGCAGTTCTTC; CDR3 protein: CASSQERLTRDEQFF
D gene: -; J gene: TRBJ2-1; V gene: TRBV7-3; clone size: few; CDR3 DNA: TGTGCCAGCAGCTTAACAGGGTGGGATGAGCAGTTCTTC; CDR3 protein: CASSLTGWDEQFF
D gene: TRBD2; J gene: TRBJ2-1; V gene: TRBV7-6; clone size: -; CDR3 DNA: TGTGCCAGCAGCTTATATAGCGGGACTAGCGGGAGAGTGGATGAGCAGTTCTTC; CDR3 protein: CASSLYSGTSGRVDEQFF
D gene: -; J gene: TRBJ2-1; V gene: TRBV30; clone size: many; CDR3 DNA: TGTGCCTGGAATTGGCGGGATGAGCAGTTCTTC; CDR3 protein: CAWNWRDEQFF
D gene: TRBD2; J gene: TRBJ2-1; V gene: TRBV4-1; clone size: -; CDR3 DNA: TGCGCCAGCAGCCAAGGTCGTGTAGCGGGAAAGTACAATGAGCAGTTCTTC; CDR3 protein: CASSQGRVAGKYNEQFF
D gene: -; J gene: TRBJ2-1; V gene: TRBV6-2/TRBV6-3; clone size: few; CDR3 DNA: TGTGCCAGCACCACCGGGATCGCCGAGCAGTTCTTC; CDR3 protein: CASTTGIAEQFF
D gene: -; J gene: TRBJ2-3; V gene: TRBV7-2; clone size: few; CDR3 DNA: TGTGCCAGCAGCCTCACCCGGCCTGGGAGCACAGATACGCAGTATTTT; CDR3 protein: CASSLTRPGSTDTQYF
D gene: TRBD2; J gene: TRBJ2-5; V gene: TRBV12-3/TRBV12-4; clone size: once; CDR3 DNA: TGTGCCAGCAGTTCCATGGGGGGGGTTTGGGAGACCCAGTACTTC; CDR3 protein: CASSSMGGVWETQYF
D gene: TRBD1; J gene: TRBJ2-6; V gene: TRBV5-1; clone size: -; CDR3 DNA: TGCGCCAGCAGCCCGCTGGGAACAGGGGATGGGGCCAACGTCCTGACTTTC; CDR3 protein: CASSPLGTGDGANVLTF
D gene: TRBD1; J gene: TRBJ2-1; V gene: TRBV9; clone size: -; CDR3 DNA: TGTGCCAGCAGCGTAGCTTGGGACAGCCTCTACAATGAGCAGTTCTTC; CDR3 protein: CASSVAWDSLYNEQFF
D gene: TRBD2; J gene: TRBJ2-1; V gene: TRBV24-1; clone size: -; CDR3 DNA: TGTGCCACCGGGGGACCTAGCGGGGGGACCTACAATGAGCAGTTCTTC; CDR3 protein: CATGGPSGGTYNEQFF
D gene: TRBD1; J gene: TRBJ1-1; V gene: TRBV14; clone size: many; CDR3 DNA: TGTGCCAGCAGGCCCGGGACAGGGAGCACTGAAGCTTTCTTT; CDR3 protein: CASRPGTGSTEAFF
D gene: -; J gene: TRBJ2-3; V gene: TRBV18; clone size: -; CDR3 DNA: TGTGCCAGCTCACCCGTTCTCGGAGATACGCAGTATTTT; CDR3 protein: CASSPVLGDTQYF
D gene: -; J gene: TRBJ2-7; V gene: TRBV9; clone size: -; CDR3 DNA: TGTGCCAGCAGCCCTCATTCCGGGACTCTCTACGAGCAGTACTTC; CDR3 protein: CASSPHSGTLYEQYF
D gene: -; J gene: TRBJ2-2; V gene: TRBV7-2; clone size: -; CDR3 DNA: TGTGCCAGCAGCTTAGCACAGGGTGGCATCGGGGAGCTGTTTTTT; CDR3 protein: CASSLAQGGIGELFF
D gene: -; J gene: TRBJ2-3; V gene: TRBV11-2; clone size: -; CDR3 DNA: TGTGCCAGCAGCTTTTCTCGTCATCTAGATACGCAGTATTTT; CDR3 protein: CASSFSRHLDTQYF
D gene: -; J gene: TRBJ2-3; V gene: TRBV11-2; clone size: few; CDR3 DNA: TGTGCCAGCAGCTTAAGGACTAGCACAGATACGCAGTATTTT; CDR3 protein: CASSLRTSTDTQYF
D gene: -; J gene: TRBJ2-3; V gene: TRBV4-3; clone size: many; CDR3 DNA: TGCGCCAGCAGCAACCTACAGGGTCCAGATACGCAGTATTTT; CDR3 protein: CASSNLQGPDTQYF
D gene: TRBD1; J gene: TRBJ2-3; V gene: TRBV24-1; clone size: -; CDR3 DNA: TGTGCCACCAGTGATGATGGACAGGGGGCTTCGACAGATACGCAGTATTTT; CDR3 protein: CATSDDGQGASTDTQYF
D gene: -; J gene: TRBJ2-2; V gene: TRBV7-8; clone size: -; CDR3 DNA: TGTGCCAGCAGCTTAGGGTTCCTGACGGCCGGGGAGCTGTTTTTT; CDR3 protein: CASSLGFLTAGELFF
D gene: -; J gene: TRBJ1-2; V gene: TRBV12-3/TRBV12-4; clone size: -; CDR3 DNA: TGTGCCAGCAGTTTGAAAGGGGGATACAGCTACACCTTC; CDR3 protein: CASSLKGGYSYTF
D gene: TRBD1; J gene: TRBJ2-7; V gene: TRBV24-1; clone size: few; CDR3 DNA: TGTGCCACCAGTGATTCCGGGACAGGCCTGAACTTC; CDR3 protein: CATSDSGTGLNF
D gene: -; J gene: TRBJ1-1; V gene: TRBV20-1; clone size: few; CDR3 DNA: TGCAGTCTGAGGAGTAGGCGGGATGGTAACACTGAAGCTTTCTTT; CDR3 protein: CSLRSRRDGNTEAFF
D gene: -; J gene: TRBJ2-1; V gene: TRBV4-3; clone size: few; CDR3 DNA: TGCGCCAGCAGTACACGAGCGGACAATGAGCAGTTCTTC; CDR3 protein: CASSTRADNEQFF
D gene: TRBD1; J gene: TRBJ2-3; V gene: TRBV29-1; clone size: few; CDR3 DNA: TGCAGCGCCACAGGGGGCTTTACGCAGTATTTT; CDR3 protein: CSATGGFTQYF
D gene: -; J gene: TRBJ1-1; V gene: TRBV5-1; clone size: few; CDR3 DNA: TGCGCCAGCAGCCGGCAGGGGAGCCACACTGAAGCTTTCTTT; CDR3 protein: CASSRQGSHTEAFF
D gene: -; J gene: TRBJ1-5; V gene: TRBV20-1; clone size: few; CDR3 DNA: TGCAGTGCTAGAGATGAGGCCGTCGCTCAGCCCCAGCATTTT; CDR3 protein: CSARDEAVAQPQHF
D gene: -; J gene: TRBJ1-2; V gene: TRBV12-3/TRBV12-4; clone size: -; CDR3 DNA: TGTGCCAGCAGTCCAACTGGCTGGGGAGTAGTCAACTATGGCTACACCTTC; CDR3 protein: CASSPTGWGVVNYGYTF
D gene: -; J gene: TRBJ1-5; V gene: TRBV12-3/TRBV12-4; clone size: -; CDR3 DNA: TGTGCCAGCAGACGGGACGGGCAGGGAAGCCGGAATCAGCCCCAGCATTTT; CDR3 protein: CASRRDGQGSRNQPQHF
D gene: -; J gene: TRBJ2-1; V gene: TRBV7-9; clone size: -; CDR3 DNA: TGTGCCAGCAGCTTAGAAGTTGCGAATGAGCAGTTCTTC; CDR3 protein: CASSLEVANEQFF
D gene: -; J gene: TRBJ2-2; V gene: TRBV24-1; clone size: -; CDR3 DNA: TGTGCCACCAGTGATTTTGGTCCAGACCGGAGGGAGCTGTTTTTT; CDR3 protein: CATSDFGPDRRELFF
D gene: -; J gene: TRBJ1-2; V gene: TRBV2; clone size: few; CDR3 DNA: TGTGCCAGCAGTACCTGGGACCGGGAAAACTATGGCTACACCTTC; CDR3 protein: CASSTWDRENYGYTF
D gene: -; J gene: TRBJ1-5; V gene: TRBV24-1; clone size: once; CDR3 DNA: TGTGCCACCAGTGATTCAGACCAGGGGCCGGGGGGTGGCAATCAGCCCCAGCATTTT; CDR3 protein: CATSDSDQGPGGGNQPQHF
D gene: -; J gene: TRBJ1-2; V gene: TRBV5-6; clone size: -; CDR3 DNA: TGTGCCAGCAGACTGAGGGGGGCTGAGGGCTACACCTTC; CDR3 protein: CASRLRGAEGYTF
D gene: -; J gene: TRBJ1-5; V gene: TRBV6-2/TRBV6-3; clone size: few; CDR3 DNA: TGTGCCAGCAGTTTCCTGGCAGGGGAACCCAATCAGCCCCAGCATTTT; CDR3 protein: CASSFLAGEPNQPQHF
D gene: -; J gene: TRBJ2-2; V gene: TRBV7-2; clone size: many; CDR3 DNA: TGTGCCAGCAGCTTAGGGGGACTCTCCGGGGAGCTGTTTTTT; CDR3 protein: CASSLGGLSGELFF
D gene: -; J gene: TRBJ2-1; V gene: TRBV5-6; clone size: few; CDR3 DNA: TGTGCCAGCAGCCAAAGGGACGGCAATGAGCAGTTCTTC; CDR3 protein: CASSQRDGNEQFF
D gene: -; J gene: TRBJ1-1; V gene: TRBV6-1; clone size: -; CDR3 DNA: TGTGCCAGCAGTGCCTCCCCGGGACGACCTTTCTTT; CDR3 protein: CASSASPGRPFF
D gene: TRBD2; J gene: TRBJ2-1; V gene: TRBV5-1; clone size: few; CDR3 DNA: TGCGCCAGCAGCCCCAAGCTGGCGGGGGCCTACAATGAGCAGTTCTTC; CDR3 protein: CASSPKLAGAYNEQFF
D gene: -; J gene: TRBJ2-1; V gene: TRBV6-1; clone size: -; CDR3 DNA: TGTGCCAGCAGTGAGAGGAGCAATGAGCAGTTCTTC; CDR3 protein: CASSERSNEQFF
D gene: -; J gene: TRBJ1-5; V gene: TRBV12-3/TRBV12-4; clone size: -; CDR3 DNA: TGTGCCAGCAGTTTAGGTCAGGCAGGCAATCAGCCCCAGCATTTT; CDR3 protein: CASSLGQAGNQPQHF
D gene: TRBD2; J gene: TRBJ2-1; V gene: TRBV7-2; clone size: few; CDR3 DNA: TGTGCCAGCAGCTTACAGCGGGAGGTAGGAGAGCAGTTCTTC; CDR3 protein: CASSLQREVGEQFF
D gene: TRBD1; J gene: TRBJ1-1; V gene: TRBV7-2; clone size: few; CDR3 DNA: TGTGCCAGCAGCGCCCGGGACAGCTGGAACACTGAAGCTTTCTTT; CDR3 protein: CASSARDSWNTEAFF
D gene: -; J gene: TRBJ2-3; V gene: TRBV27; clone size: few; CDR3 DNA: TGTGCCAGCAGTTTAGAGGGAATCACAGATACGCAGTATTTT; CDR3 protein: CASSLEGITDTQYF
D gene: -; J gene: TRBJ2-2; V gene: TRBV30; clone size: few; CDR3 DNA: TGTGCCTGGAGTGTAGGGACGCCGAACACCGGGGAGCTGTTTTTT; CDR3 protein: CAWSVGTPNTGELFF
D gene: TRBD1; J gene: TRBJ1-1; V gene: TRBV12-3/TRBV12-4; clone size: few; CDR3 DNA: TGTGCCAGCAGTCCAGCTTACAGGGGTGAAGCTTTCTTT; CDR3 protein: CASSPAYRGEAFF
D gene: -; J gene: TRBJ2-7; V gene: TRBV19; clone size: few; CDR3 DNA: TGTGCCAGTAGTATGGGGCCAGGGGCGATCTACGAGCAGTACTTC; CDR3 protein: CASSMGPGAIYEQYF
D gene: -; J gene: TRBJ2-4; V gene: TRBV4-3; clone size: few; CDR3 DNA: TGCGCCAGCAGCCAGAACACCAGACAGGGAGGAAAAAACATTCAGTACTTC; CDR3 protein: CASSQNTRQGGKNIQYF
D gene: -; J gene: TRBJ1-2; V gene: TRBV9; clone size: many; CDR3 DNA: TGTGCCAGCAGCGTAGACGGCAACTATGGCTACACCTTC; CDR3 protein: CASSVDGNYGYTF
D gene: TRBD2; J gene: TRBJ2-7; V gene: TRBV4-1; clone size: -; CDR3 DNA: TGCGCCAGCAGCCAAGTTGGGACTAGCTCCTACGAGCAGTACTTC; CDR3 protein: CASSQVGTSSYEQYF
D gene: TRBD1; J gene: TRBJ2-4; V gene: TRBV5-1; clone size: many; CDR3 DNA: TGCGCCAGCAGCTTGACCACAGGGGGCGGAGGGCGAGCCAAAAACATTCAGTACTTC; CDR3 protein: CASSLTTGGGGRAKNIQYF
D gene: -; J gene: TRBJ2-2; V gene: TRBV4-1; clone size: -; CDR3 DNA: TGCGCCAGCAGCCAAGTCCCGAGGCGGGGGGAGCTGTTTTTT; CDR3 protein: CASSQVPRRGELFF
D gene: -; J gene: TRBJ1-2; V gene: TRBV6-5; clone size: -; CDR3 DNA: TGTGCCAGCAGTTACTCAGACCGATATGGCTACACCTTC; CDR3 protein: CASSYSDRYGYTF
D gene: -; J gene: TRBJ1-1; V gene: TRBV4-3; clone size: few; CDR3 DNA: TGCGCCAGCAGCCAAGGGGAGAACACTGAAGCTTTCTTT; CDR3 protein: CASSQGENTEAFF
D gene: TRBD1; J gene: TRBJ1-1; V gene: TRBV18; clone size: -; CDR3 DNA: TGTGCCAGCTCAATACAGGGGAACGGGCTGAACACTGAAGCTTTCTTT; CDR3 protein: CASSIQGNGLNTEAFF